This T cell receptor beta chain comes out of a study of T cell repertoires in cytomegalovirus infection. Background on the study: Public signatures in TCR beta pointed to CMV infection and matching HLA type. General observations from the study: In two of eight donors, the top clonotype was HLA-C-restricted CMV-specific.

TCRdb reanalysed the reads using MiXCR and keeps one entry per CDR3 protein. The sample holds roughly 51,000 distinct CDR3 sequences, roughly 20% seen once. A word on this clonotype: No antigen is known for it.

From germline, CDR1 is LNHNV and CDR2 YYDKDF (reference sequence). J was trimmed by 5 bases and V by 1 base; bases with no gene match: 13. This CDR3 is 18 amino acids long. Source: CD8+ T cells from cultured PBMCs, taken from culture after CMV antigen stimulation. The chain joins TRBV15 to TRBJ2-1; 8 bases are shared with TRBD2. This TCR came from a human donor in good health (CMV status not recorded). Some clones in this sample may be carry-over from other donors' samples. CDR3 sequence: CATSRAQRGPIADNEQFF. Here the CDR3 DNA reads TGTGCCACCAGCAGAGCCCAGCGGGGGCCGATTGCTGACAATGAGCAGTTCTTC. The full variable domain, rest sourced from reference TRBV15 and TRBJ2-1, is DAMVIQNPRYQVTQFGKPVTLSCSQTLNHNVMYWYQQKSSQAPKLLFHYYDKDFNNEADTPDNFQSRRPNTSFCFLDIRSPGLGDTAMYLCATSRAQRGPIADNEQFFGPGTRLTVL.